Presented here are 20 T cell receptor beta chains from one specimen sequenced in a study of identical twins. TCRdb passed the 5' RACE reads through MiXCR, listing each CDR3 protein once. The sample carries 450,000 to 650,000 distinct CDR3 sequences, around a tenth recorded once. The same sample was also studied in work on yellow fever vaccine responses in identical twins.

The material sequenced was PBMCs. These receptors were obtained from a woman younger than 30 in good health.

This clonotype was recorded once. This chain links TRBV19 with TRBJ2-6, with no clear D. The CDR3 is made up of 13 amino acids. The germline CDR1 and CDR2 sequences are LNHDA and SQIVND (reference sequence). Trimming removed 7 bases at V and 4 bases at J, with 8 bases between. The CDR3 region is CASTVRGANVLTF. For the CDR3, the DNA is TGTGCCAGTACAGTGAGGGGGGCCAACGTCCTGACTTTC.

This chain uses TRBV12-3 or TRBV12-4 with TRBJ2-2; D is unclear. The CDR3 is 14 amino acids. Trimming took 10 bases from V and 6 from J, leaving 18 bases between them. The DNA of the CDR3 is TGTGCCACCGAGATTCGAGATCAGCCCGGGGAGCTGTTTTTT. Its protein product is CATEIRDQPGELFF.

There are many counts of this clonotype. The chain recombines TRBV29-1 with TRBJ2-1; tentatively, D is TRBD1 or TRBD2 (5 bases each). Trimming shortened V by 4 bases and J by 2 bases, and 12 bases separated the two germline ends. The CDR3 extends over 14 amino acids. Germline CDR1 and CDR2: SQVTM and ANQGSEA. The CDR3 loop reads CSVGRVGAYNEQFF. For the CDR3, the DNA is TGCAGCGTTGGAAGGGTGGGGGCCTACAATGAGCAGTTCTTC.

This clonotype was counted ten times or more. The V and J genes are TRBV6-2 or TRBV6-3 and TRBJ2-5, with 7 bases fitting TRBD1. CDR3 size: 16 residues. Per germline, CDR1 MNHEY and CDR2 SVGEGT. Trimming cost V 0 bases and J 0 bases; bases outside gene matches: 4. The DNA for the CDR3 is TGTGCCAGCAGTTACTCTTGGGGACAGTACCAAGAGACCCAGTACTTC. The encoded protein is CASSYSWGQYQETQYF.

This clonotype has a count of ten or more. This rearrangement joins TRBV5-5 to TRBJ2-1; 7 nucleotides match TRBD2. Germline loops: CDR1 SGHKS, CDR2 YYEKEE (reference sequence). The CDR3 consists of 12 residues. V was clipped by 4 bases and J by 10 bases; unmatched bases: 5. The CDR3 sequence is CASSGREDEQFF. The CDR3 DNA reads as TGTGCCAGCAGCGGCCGGGAGGACGAGCAGTTCTTC.

This clonotype was counted many times. The chain links TRBV12-3 or TRBV12-4 to TRBJ2-5, with D perhaps assigned TRBD1 or TRBD2 (5 bases each). With 5 bases removed from V and 4 bases from J, the gap between germline ends came to 20 bases. The CDR3 totals 16 residues. CDR3 nucleotide sequence: TGTGCCAGCAGTGTCCCGGGGCTATCCCGGACAGAGACCCAGTACTTC. It yields the protein CASSVPGLSRTETQYF.

This chain uses TRBV20-1 with TRBJ2-3; 16 positions agree with TRBD2. The germline V gene encodes CDR1 DFQATT and CDR2 SNEGSKA (reference sequence). This CDR3 comprises 18 residues. The DNA of the CDR3 is TGCAGGGGAACACCCGGGACTAGCGGGGGGGATATCACAGATACGCAGTATTTT. Its translation: CRGTPGTSGGDITDTQYF.

This clonotype has more than one count but fewer than ten. The CDR3 loop is CASSQVGADPYGYTF. For the CDR3, the DNA is TGTGCCAGCAGCCAAGTGGGCGCCGACCCCTATGGCTACACCTTC. The V and J genes are TRBV3-1 and TRBJ1-2; the D is unclear. CDR1 LGHDT and CDR2 YNNKEL come from the germline V gene (reference sequence). The germline V and J ends were trimmed by 1 base and 4 bases, with 13 bases remaining between them. CDR3 size: 15 residues.

This chain joins TRBV20-1 and TRBJ2-3; 11 positions match TRBD2. The length of the CDR3 is 16 residues. Per the germline V gene, CDR1 is DFQATT and CDR2 is SNEGSKA (reference sequence). The trim removed 6 bases at V and 5 bases at J, leaving 13 bases unmatched. CDR3 residues: CSATALSGRAEDTQYF. DNA for the CDR3: TGCAGTGCGACTGCCCTTAGCGGGAGGGCGGAAGATACGCAGTATTTT.

This clonotype was found many times. The chain is built from TRBV5-1 and TRBJ2-1; 11 bases line up with TRBD1. The CDR3 has 17 residues. Germline CDR1 is SGHRS and CDR2 is YFSETQ. The V segment lost 0 bases and the J segment 8 bases; nucleotides outside the gene matches: 10. CDR3 nucleotide sequence: TGCGCCAGCAGCTTGGGACCCCCCGGGACAGGGGGAGATGAGCAGTTCTTC. Translated, it gives CASSLGPPGTGGDEQFF.

This clonotype was counted many times. The chain employs TRBV12-5 and TRBJ1-2; TRBD1 is a possible D gene (5 bases). Per germline, CDR1 LGHNT and CDR2 FRNRAP. The CDR3 extends over 12 amino acids. The V and J ends lost 4 bases and 12 bases respectively, with 15 bases between them. The CDR3 nucleotides read TGTGCTAGTGGTTGGAAGGACATTCCCGACACCTTC. Residues: CASGWKDIPDTF. Variable domain in full (rest from reference TRBV12-5 and TRBJ1-2): DARVTQTPRHKVTEMGQEVTMRCQPILGHNTVFWYRQTMMQGLELLAYFRNRAPLDDSGMPKDRFSAEMPDATLATLKIQPSEPRDSAVYFCASGWKDIPDTFGSGTRLTVV.

The rearrangement uses TRBV11-2 and TRBJ2-3, with 12 bases lining up with TRBD2. CDR1 and CDR2 (germline): SGHAT, FQNNGV. V lost 5 bases and J lost 10; bases outside the gene matches: 10. The CDR3 spans 15 residues. CDR3 in DNA: TGTGCCAGCAGCCGATGGACTAGCGGGAAGACCCCGCAGTATTTT. Residues: CASSRWTSGKTPQYF.

This clonotype has a count of ten or more. This chain connects TRBV20-1 to TRBJ1-1; the D is unclear. V lost 1 base and J lost 0, with 0 bases in between. The CDR3 spans 11 residues. Germline V gene sequence: CDR1 DFQATT, CDR2 SNEGSKA (reference sequence). This CDR3 is CSARVNTEAFF. DNA for the CDR3: TGCAGTGCTAGAGTGAACACTGAAGCTTTCTTT.

The rearrangement joins TRBV24-1 to TRBJ1-5, with D possibly TRBD1 on 6 matching bases. The CDR3 covers 17 residues. Trimming cost V 5 bases and J 2 bases, with 18 bases left between them. CDR1 and CDR2 (germline): KGHDR, SFDVKD. DNA of the CDR3: TGTGCCACCAGTGCATCAACAGGGAGGTCGGGCAATCAGCCCCAGCATTTT. Protein sequence: CATSASTGRSGNQPQHF.

In its sample, this clonotype was seen a few times. The V and J genes are TRBV20-1 and TRBJ2-7, with 7 bases that match TRBD1. The J segment lost 2 bases and the V segment lost 0 bases, leaving 13 bases of the junction unmatched. The germline gives CDR1 DFQATT, CDR2 SNEGSKA (reference sequence). This CDR3 has 17 amino acids. CDR3: CSARDEDRAFSTYEQYF. The CDR3 DNA is TGCAGTGCTAGAGACGAAGACAGGGCATTTTCAACCTACGAGCAGTACTTC.

This clonotype has a handful of counts. The chain joins TRBV4-1 to TRBJ2-3; the D gene is possibly TRBD1 (6 bases). Germline V gene lookup returns CDR1 MGHRA and CDR2 YSYEKL. The V and J ends lost 0 bases and 0 bases respectively, with 13 bases between them. This CDR3 spans 17 amino acids. The CDR3 spells CASSQEGAGTSTDTQYF. Written as DNA, the CDR3 is TGCGCCAGCAGCCAAGAGGGGGCAGGTACAAGCACAGATACGCAGTATTTT.

In this sample, this clonotype turned up a few times. The chain uses TRBV3-1 and TRBJ2-1; 13 nucleotides line up with TRBD2. Trimming at V came to 5 bases and at J to 8 bases, leaving 12 bases not matched to a gene. The CDR3 has 17 residues. Per germline, CDR1 LGHDT and CDR2 YNNKEL (reference sequence). The CDR3 DNA reads TGTGCCAGCAGCGCCCGGCCACTAGCGGGAGGGAGCTATGAGCAGTTCTTC. Its protein product is CASSARPLAGGSYEQFF.

This clonotype was seen only a few times. The chain is built from TRBV7-9 and TRBJ2-5; no definite D call. The CDR3 runs 16 residues. The germline gives CDR1 SEHNR, CDR2 FQNEAQ (reference sequence). The germline V and J ends were trimmed by 3 bases and 5 bases, with 19 bases remaining between them. The CDR3, as DNA: TGTGCCAGCAGCTTCGGCGTGGGTAGGTCGGAGGAGACCCAGTACTTC. Residues: CASSFGVGRSEETQYF.

The genes are TRBV29-1 and TRBJ1-5, with D unresolved. The V and J ends lost 7 bases and 4 bases respectively, with 14 bases between them. The CDR3 is made up of 13 amino acids. From germline, CDR1 is SQVTM and CDR2 ANQGSEA. For the CDR3, the DNA is TGCAGCGACATGGGTTTGGGAAATCAGCCCCAGCATTTT. Protein: CSDMGLGNQPQHF.

The sample holds many counts of this clonotype. V usage is TRBV5-6 and J usage is TRBJ2-1, with a weak D call TRBD2 (6 bases). The CDR3 consists of 15 residues. Looked up from germline, CDR1 is SGHDT and CDR2 is YYEEEE. With 3 bases removed from V and 3 bases from J, the gap between germline ends came to 13 bases. This CDR3 is CASSSLASDYNEQFF. The CDR3 DNA reads TGTGCCAGCAGCTCGTTGGCTAGCGACTACAATGAGCAGTTCTTC.